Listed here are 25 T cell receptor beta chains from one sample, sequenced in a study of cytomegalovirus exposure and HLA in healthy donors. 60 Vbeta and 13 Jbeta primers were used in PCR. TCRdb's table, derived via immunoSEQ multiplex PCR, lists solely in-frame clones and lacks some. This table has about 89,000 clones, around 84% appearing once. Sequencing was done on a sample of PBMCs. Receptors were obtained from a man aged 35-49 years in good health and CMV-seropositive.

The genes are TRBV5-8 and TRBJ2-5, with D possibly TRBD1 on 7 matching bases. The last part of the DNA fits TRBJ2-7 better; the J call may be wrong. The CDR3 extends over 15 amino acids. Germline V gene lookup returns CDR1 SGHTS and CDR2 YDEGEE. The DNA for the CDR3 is TGTGCCAGCAGTGGAGCAGGGGGGTACCTCTACGAGCAGTACTTC. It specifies CASSGAGGYLYEQYF.

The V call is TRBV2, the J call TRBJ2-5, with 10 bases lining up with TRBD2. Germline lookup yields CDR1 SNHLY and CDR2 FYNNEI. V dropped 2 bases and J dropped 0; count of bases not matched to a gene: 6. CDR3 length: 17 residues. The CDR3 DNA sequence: TGTGCCAGCAGTGAATGGCTGCTAGCGGGAGACCAAGAGACCCAGTACTTC. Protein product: CASSEWLLAGDQETQYF.

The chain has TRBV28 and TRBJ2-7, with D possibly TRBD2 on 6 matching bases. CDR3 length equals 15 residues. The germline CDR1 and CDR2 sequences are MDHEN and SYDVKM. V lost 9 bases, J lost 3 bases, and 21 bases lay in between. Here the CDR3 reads CASKTSSATNYEQYF. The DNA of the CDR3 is TGTGCCAGTAAGACTAGTTCGGCCACTAACTACGAGCAGTACTTC.

CDR3 coding DNA: TGTGCCAGCAGCTTGCGGGGTCCCGCAGATACGCAGTATTTT. Residues: CASSLRGPADTQYF. This sequence joins TRBV5-6 and TRBJ2-3; D is possibly TRBD2 (5 bases). Trimming shortened V by 1 base and J by 4 bases, and 10 bases separated the two germline ends. Germline V gene data show CDR1 as SGHDT and CDR2 as YYEEEE. The CDR3 totals 14 residues.

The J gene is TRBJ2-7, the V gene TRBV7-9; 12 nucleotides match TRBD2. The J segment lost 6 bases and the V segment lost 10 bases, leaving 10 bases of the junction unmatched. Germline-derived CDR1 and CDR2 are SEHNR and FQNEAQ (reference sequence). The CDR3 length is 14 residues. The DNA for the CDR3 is TGTGCCACCAACCTAGCGGGAGGGCCCGGCGAGCAGTACTTC. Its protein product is CATNLAGGPGEQYF. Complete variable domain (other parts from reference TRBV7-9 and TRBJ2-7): DTGVSQNPRHKITKRGQNVTFRCDPISEHNRLYWYRQTLGQGPEFLTYFQNEAQLEKSRLLSDRFSAERPKGSFSTLEIQRTEQGDSAMYLCATNLAGGPGEQYFGPGTRLTVT.

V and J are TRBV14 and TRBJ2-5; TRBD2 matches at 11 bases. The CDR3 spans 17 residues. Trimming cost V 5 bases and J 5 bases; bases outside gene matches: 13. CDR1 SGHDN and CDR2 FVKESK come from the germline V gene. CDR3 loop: CASSSRLAGPGGETQYF. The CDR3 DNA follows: TGTGCCAGCAGCTCCCGACTAGCGGGACCCGGTGGGGAGACCCAGTACTTC.

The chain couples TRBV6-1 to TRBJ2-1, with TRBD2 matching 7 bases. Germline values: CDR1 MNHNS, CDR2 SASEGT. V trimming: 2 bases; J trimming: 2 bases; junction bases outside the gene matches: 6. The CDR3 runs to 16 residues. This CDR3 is CASSETASGTYNEQFF. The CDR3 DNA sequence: TGTGCCAGCAGTGAAACGGCTAGCGGAACCTACAATGAGCAGTTCTTC.

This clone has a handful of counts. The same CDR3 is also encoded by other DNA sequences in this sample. Here the CDR3 reads CASSEVAGGYNEQFF. Written as DNA, the CDR3 is TGTGCCAGCAGTGAAGTAGCGGGAGGGTACAATGAGCAGTTCTTC. The V and J genes are TRBV6-1 and TRBJ2-1, with 11 bases lining up with TRBD2. With 1 base clipped from V and 4 bases from J, the junction kept 0 bases outside the gene matches. CDR1 and CDR2 from the germline V gene are MNHNS and SASEGT. The CDR3 has 15 amino acids.

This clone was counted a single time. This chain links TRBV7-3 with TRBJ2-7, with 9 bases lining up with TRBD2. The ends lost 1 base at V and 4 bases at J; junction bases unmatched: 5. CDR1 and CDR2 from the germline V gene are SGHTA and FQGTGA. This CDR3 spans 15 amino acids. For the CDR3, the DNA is TGTGCCAGCAGCTTAAGTGGCGGGGGGGCGTACGAGCAGTACTTC. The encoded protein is CASSLSGGGAYEQYF.

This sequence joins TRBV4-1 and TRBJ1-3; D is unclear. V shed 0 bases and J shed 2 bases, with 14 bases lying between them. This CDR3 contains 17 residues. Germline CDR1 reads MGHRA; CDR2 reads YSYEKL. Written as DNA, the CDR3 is TGCGCCAGCAGCCAAGAGGTCGGTACGCCTGCTGGAAACACCATATATTTT. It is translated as CASSQEVGTPAGNTIYF.

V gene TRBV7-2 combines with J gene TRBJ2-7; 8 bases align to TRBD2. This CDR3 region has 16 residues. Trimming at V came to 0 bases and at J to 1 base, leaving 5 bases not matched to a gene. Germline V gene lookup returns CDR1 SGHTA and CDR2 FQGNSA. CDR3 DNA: TGTGCCAGCAGCTTAGCTAGCGGGATTCGGTCCTACGAGCAGTACTTC. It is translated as CASSLASGIRSYEQYF. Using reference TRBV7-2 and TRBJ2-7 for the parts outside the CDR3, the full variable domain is GAGVSQSPSNKVTEKGKDVELRCDPISGHTALYWYRQSLGQGLEFLIYFQGNSAPDKSGLPSDRFSAERTGGSVSTLTIQRTQQEDSAVYLCASSLASGIRSYEQYFGPGTRLTVT.

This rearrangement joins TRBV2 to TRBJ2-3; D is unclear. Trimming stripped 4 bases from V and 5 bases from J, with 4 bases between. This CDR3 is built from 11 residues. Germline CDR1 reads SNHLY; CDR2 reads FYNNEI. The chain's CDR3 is CASSVRDTQYF. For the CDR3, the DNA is TGTGCCAGCAGTGTCAGAGATACGCAGTATTTT.

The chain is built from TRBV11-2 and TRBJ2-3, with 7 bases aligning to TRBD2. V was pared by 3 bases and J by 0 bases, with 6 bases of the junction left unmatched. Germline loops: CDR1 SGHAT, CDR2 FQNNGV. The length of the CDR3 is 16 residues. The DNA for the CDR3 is TGTGCCAGCAGCTTGGATCTCGGGGGGAGCACAGATACGCAGTATTTT. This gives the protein CASSLDLGGSTDTQYF.

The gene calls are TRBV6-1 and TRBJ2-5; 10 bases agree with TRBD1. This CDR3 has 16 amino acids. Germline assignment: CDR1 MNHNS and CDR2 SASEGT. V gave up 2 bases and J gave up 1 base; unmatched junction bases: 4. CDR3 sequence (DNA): TGTGCCAGCAGTGAATCCAGGACAGGGGGCCAAGAGACCCAGTACTTC. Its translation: CASSESRTGGQETQYF.

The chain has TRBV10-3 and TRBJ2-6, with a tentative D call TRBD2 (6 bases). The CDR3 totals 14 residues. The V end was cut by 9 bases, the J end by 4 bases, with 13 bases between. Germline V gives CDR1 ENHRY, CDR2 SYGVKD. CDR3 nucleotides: TGTGCCATTAAGACGGGGGAAGGGGCCAACGTCCTGACTTTC. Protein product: CAIKTGEGANVLTF.

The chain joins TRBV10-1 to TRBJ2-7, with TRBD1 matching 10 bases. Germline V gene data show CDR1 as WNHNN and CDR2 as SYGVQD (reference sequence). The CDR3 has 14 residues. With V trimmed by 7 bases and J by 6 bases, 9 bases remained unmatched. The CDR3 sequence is CASMKDRGSFEQYF. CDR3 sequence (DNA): TGCGCCAGCATGAAGGACAGGGGGTCATTCGAGCAGTACTTC.

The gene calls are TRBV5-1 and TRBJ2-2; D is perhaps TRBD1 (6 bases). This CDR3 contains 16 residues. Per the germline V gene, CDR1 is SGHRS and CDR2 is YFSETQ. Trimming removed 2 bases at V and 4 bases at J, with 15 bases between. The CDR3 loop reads CASSLRKGVGTGELFF. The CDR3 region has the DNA TGCGCCAGCAGCTTACGGAAGGGGGTTGGCACCGGGGAGCTGTTTTTT.

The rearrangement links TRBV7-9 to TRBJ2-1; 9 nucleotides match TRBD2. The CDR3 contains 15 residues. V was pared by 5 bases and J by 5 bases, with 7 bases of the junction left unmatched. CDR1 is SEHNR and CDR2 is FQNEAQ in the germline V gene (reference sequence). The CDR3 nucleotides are TGTGCCAGCAGCGCCGGGACTAGCCCACACAATGAGCAGTTCTTC. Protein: CASSAGTSPHNEQFF.

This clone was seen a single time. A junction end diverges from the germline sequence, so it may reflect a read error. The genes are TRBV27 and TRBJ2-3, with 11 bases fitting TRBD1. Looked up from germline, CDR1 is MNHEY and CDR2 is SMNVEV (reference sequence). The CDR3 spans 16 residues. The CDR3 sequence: CACSTRDRGFTDTQYF. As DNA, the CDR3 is TGTGCCTGCAGCACCCGGGACAGGGGGTTCACAGATACGCAGTATTTT.

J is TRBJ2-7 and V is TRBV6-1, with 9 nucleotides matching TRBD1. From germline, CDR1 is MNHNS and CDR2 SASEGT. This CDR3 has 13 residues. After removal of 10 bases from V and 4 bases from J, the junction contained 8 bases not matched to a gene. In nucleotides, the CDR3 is TGTGCCACAACCGGGACAGGGACATACGAGCAGTACTTC. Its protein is CATTGTGTYEQYF.

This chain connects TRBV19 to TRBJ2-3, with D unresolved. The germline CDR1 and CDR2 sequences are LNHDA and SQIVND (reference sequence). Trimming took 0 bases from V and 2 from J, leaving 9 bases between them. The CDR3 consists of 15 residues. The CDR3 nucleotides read TGTGCCAGTAGTATAGAGGCCTCTTACACAGATACGCAGTATTTT. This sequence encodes CASSIEASYTDTQYF.

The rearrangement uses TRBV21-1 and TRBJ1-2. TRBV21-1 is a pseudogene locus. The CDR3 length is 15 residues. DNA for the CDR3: TGTGCCAGCAGCACGGGGCGCGGAGGGTACTATGGCTACACCTTC. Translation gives CASSTGRGGYYGYTF.

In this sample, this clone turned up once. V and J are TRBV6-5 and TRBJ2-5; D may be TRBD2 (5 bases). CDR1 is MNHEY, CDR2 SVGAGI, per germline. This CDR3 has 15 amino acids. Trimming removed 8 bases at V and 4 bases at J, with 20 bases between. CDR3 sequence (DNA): TGTGCCAGCGGGTTGTCGCTAGCTAGTCGAGAGACCCAGTACTTC. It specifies CASGLSLASRETQYF.

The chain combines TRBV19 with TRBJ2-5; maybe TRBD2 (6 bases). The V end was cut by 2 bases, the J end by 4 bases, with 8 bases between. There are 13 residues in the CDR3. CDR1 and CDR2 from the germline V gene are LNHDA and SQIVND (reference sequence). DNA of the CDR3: TGTGCCAGTAGTATAAACGGGGGAGAGACCCAGTACTTC. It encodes CASSINGGETQYF.

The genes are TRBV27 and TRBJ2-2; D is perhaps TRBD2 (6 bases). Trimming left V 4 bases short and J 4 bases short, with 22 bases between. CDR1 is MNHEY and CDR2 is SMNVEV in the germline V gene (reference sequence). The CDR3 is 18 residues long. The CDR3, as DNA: TGTGCCAGCAGTTCTACTTCTACGGGGGAGGTGCGCACCGGGGAGCTGTTTTTT. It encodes CASSSTSTGEVRTGELFF.